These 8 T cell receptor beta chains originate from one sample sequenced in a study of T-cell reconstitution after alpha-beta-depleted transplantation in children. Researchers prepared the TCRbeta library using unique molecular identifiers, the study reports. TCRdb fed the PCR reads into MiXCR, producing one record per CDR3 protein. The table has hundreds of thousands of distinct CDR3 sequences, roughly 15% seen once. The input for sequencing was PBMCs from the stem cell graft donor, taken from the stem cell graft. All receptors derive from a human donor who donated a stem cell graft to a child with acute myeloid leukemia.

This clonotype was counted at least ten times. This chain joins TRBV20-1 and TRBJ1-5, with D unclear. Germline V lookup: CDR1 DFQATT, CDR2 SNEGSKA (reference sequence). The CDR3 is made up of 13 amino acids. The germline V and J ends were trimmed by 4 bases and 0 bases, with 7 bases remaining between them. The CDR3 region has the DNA TGCAGTGCTACATGGCTTAGCAATCAGCCCCAGCATTTT. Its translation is CSATWLSNQPQHF.

Written as DNA, the CDR3 is TGTGCCACCAATGAATATACAGGGCCCTACAATGAGCAGTTCTTC. As protein: CATNEYTGPYNEQFF. The chain joins TRBV28 to TRBJ2-1; D possibly corresponds to TRBD1 (6 bases). CDR1 and CDR2 (germline): MDHEN, SYDVKM. The CDR3 consists of 15 residues. Trimming shortened V by 10 bases and J by 2 bases, and 18 bases separated the two germline ends.

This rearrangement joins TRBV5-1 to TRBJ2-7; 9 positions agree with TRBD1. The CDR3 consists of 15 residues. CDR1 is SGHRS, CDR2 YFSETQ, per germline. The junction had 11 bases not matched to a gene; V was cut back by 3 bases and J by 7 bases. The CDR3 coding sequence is TGCGCCAGCAGCTGGACCGGGACAGGGTCGGGGGAGCAGTACTTC. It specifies CASSWTGTGSGEQYF.

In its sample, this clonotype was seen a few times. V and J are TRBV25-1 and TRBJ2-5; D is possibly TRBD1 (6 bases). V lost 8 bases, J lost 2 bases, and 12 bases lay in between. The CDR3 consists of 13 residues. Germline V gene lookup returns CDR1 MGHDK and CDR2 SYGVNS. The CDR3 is CASGPGQQETQYF. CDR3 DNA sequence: TGTGCCAGCGGACCGGGACAACAAGAGACCCAGTACTTC.

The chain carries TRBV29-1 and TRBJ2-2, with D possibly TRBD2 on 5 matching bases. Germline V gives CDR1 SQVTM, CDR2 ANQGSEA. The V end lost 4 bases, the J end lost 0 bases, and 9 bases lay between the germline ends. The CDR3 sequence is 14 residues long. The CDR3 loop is CSVGGAPNTGELFF. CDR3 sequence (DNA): TGCAGCGTTGGGGGAGCACCGAACACCGGGGAGCTGTTTTTT.

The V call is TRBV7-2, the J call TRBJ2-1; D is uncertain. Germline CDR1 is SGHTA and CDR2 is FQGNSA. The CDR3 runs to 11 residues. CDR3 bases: TGTGCAGCAGAGAATTACAATGAGCAGTTCTTC. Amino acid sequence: CAAENYNEQFF.

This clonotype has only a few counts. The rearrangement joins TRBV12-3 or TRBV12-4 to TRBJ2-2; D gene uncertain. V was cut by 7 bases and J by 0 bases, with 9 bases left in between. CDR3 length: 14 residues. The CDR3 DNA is TGTGCCAGCAACAGCAGACCGAACACCGGGGAGCTGTTTTTT. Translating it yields CASNSRPNTGELFF.

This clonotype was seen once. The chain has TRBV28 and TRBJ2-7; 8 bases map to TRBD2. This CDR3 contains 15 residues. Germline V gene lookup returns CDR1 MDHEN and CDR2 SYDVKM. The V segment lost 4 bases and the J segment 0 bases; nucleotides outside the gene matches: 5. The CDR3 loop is CASSSGLGFSYEQYV. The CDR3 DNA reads TGTGCCAGCAGTTCGGGACTAGGATTCTCCTACGAGCAGTACGTC.